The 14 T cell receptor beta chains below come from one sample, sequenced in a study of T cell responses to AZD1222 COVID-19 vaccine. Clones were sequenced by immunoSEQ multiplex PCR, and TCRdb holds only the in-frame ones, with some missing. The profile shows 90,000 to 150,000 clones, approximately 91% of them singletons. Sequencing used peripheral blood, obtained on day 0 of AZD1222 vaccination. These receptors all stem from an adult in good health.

The CDR3 nucleotides read TGTGCCAGCAGTTTAGAGGGCTCTAGGAACGGGGAGCTGTTTTTT. It is translated as CASSLEGSRNGELFF. The chain recombines TRBV28 with TRBJ2-2, with D perhaps TRBD2 (5 bases). The CDR3 has 15 amino acids. V lost 2 bases and J 7 bases, leaving 14 bases between the germline ends. Germline CDR1 is MDHEN and CDR2 is SYDVKM.

CDR3 nucleotide sequence: TGTGCCAGCAGCAAAGTCGGGTGCTCCGGCACTGAAGCTTTCTTT. Amino acids: CASSKVGCSGTEAFF. The V gene is TRBV21-1, the J gene TRBJ1-1. TRBV21-1 represents a pseudogene. The CDR3 has 15 residues.

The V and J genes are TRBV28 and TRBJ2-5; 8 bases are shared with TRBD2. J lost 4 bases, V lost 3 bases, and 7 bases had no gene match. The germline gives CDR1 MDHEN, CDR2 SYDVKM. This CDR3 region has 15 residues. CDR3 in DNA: TGTGCCAGCAGTTTTCGGGAGGGCCTCTTAGAGACCCAGTACTTC. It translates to CASSFREGLLETQYF.

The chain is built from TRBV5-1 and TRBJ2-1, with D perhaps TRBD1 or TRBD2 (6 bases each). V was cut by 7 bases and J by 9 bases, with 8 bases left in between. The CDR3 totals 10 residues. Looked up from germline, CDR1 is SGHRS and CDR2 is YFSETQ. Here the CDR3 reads CASGGGEQFF. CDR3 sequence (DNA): TGCGCCAGCGGAGGGGGTGAGCAGTTCTTC.

CDR3 protein: CASSERGPNYGYTF. The CDR3 nucleotides read TGTGCCAGCAGTGAAAGGGGACCTAACTATGGCTACACCTTC. This chain joins TRBV6-1 and TRBJ1-2; TRBD1 is a possible D gene (5 bases). The V gene's germline CDR1 is MNHNS and CDR2 SASEGT. Trimming cost V 2 bases and J 0 bases, with 7 bases left between them. The CDR3 is made up of 14 amino acids.

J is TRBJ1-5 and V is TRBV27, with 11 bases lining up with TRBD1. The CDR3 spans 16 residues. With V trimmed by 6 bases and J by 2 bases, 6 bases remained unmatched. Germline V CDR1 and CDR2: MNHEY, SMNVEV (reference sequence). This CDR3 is CASRDRGLIGNQPQHF. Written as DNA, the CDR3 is TGTGCCAGCAGGGACAGGGGGCTAATTGGCAATCAGCCCCAGCATTTT.

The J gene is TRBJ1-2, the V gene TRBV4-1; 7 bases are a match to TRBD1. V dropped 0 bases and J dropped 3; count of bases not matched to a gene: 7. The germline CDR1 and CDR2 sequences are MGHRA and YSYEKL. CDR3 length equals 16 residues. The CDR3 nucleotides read TGCGCCAGCAGCCAAGACCCTCAGGGGGGATACTATGGCTACACCTTC. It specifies CASSQDPQGGYYGYTF.

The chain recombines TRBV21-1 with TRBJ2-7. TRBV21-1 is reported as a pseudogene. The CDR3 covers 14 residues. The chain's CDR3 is CASSKHGDIYEQYF. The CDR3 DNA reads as TGTGCCAGCAGCAAACATGGGGATATCTACGAGCAGTACTTC.

CDR3 DNA sequence: TGTGCCAGCAATCGAGGGCATAGCAATCAGCCCCAGCATTTT. Residues: CASNRGHSNQPQHF. This rearrangement joins TRBV6-5 to TRBJ1-5, with D hard to call. Germline loops: CDR1 MNHEY, CDR2 SVGAGI. Trimming took off 7 bases at V and 0 bases at J, with 10 bases between the two ends. This CDR3 region has 14 residues.

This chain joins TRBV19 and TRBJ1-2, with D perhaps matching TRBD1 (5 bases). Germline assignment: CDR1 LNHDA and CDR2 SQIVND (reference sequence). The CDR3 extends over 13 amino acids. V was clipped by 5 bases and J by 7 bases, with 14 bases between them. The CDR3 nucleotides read TGTGCCAGTAGTGAGCAACAGGCGGGTGGCTACACCTTC. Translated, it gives CASSEQQAGGYTF.

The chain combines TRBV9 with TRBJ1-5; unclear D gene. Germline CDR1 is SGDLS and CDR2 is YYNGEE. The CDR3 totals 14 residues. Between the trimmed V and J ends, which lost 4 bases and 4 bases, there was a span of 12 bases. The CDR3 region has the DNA TGTGCCAGCAGCCTTTCCGGATTGAATCAGCCCCAGCATTTT. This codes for CASSLSGLNQPQHF.

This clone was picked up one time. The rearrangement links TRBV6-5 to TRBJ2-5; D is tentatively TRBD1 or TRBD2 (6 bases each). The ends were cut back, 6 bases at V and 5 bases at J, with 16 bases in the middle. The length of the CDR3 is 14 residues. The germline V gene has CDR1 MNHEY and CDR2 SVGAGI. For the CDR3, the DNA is TGTGCCAGCAGGCCCCGGGGGCCGGGGGAGACCCAGTACTTC. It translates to CASRPRGPGETQYF.

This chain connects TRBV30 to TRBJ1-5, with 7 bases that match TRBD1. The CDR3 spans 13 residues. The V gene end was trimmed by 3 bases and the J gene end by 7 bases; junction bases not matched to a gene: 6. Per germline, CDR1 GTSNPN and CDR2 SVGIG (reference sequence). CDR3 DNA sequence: TGTGCCTGGAGAGGGGGCGCAGGGCAGCCCCAGCATTTT. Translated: CAWRGGAGQPQHF.

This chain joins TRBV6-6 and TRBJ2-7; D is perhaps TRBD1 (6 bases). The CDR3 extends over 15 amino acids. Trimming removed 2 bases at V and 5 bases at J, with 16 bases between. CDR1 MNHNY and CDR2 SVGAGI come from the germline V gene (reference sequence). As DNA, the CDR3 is TGTGCCAGCAGTTACCGAGGGGGTTTAGCTAACGAGCAGTACTTC. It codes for CASSYRGGLANEQYF.